A selection of T cell receptor beta chains follows, all from one sample in a study of blood T cell repertoires in COVID-19. The protocol was immunoSEQ multiplex PCR, while the TCRdb copy is restricted to in-frame clones and leaves out a portion. Here the sample spans more than 100,000 clones, 88% being singletons. The sample comprised peripheral blood. The receptor source for this set is a man aged 65 to 79 with active COVID-19. CDR3s include the opening cysteine and the closing phenylalanine or tryptophan. D genes are given only for firm matches. Size is omitted from some rows. Given values are once, few, many or a class for expanded clones.

D gene: TRBD2; J gene: TRBJ2-5; V gene: TRBV5-1; clone size: .; CDR3 DNA: TGCGCCAGCAGCTCGGGACTAGCGGGAAGTTCCGGAGAGACCCAGTACTTC; CDR3 protein: CASSSGLAGSSGETQYF
D gene: TRBD1; J gene: TRBJ1-2; V gene: TRBV27; clone size: .; CDR3 DNA: TGTGCCAGCAGCCGACAGGGGAACTATGGCTACACCTTC; CDR3 protein: CASSRQGNYGYTF
D gene: TRBD1; J gene: TRBJ2-7; V gene: TRBV27; clone size: .; CDR3 DNA: TGTGCCAGCAGTCCCCGGGACAGGCTCTACGAGCAGTACTTC; CDR3 protein: CASSPRDRLYEQYF
D gene: TRBD1; J gene: TRBJ2-7; V gene: TRBV6-1; clone size: .; CDR3 DNA: TGTGCCAGCAGTGAGACAGGGTCTACCTACGAGCAGTACTTC; CDR3 protein: CASSETGSTYEQYF
D gene: .; J gene: TRBJ2-7; V gene: TRBV5-4; clone size: few; CDR3 DNA: TGTGCCAGCAGCTTAGCCGGGGGATCCTACGAGCAGTACTTC; CDR3 protein: CASSLAGGSYEQYF
D gene: TRBD1; J gene: TRBJ2-1; V gene: TRBV9; clone size: .; CDR3 DNA: TGTGCCAGCAGCGTCCCCGGGGACAGGGGAGTAGGTGAGCAGTTCTTC; CDR3 protein: CASSVPGDRGVGEQFF
D gene: .; J gene: TRBJ2-2; V gene: TRBV5-1; clone size: few; CDR3 DNA: TGCGCCAGCAGCTTGGGGCAGGGCAACACCGGGGAGCTGTTTTTT; CDR3 protein: CASSLGQGNTGELFF
D gene: .; J gene: TRBJ2-7; V gene: TRBV2; clone size: .; CDR3 DNA: TGTGCCAGCAGTGAGGAGGCGGGGGACACCTACGAGCAGTACTTC; CDR3 protein: CASSEEAGDTYEQYF
D gene: TRBD2; J gene: TRBJ2-5; V gene: TRBV19; clone size: .; CDR3 DNA: TGTGCCAGTAGTACCAAGGGACTAGCGGGACGAGAGACCCAGTACTTC; CDR3 protein: CASSTKGLAGRETQYF
D gene: TRBD1; J gene: TRBJ2-7; V gene: TRBV5-8; clone size: few; CDR3 DNA: TGTGCCAGCAGCTTGGGGACAGGGGGTTACTCCTACGAGCAGTACTTC; CDR3 protein: CASSLGTGGYSYEQYF
D gene: .; J gene: TRBJ2-7; V gene: TRBV6-2/TRBV6-3; clone size: .; CDR3 DNA: TGTGCCAGCAGTTACTCGATCCAGTCCTACGAGCAGTACTTC; CDR3 protein: CASSYSIQSYEQYF
D gene: TRBD1; J gene: TRBJ1-1; V gene: TRBV3-1/TRBV3-2; clone size: .; CDR3 DNA: TGTGCCAGCTCAAAGAGGGGGCCGGGTACGGCTTTCTTT; CDR3 protein: CASSKRGPGTAFF
D gene: TRBD1; J gene: TRBJ1-2; V gene: TRBV7-9; clone size: few; CDR3 DNA: TGTGCCAGCAGCTCGGCCGGGACAGGTCAAGGAGGCTACACCTTC; CDR3 protein: CASSSAGTGQGGYTF
D gene: .; J gene: TRBJ2-7; V gene: TRBV3-1/TRBV3-2; clone size: .; CDR3 DNA: TGTGCCAGCAGCCTCGGCTTGGGAGCGCGCAACCCCTACGAGCAGTACTTC; CDR3 protein: CASSLGLGARNPYEQYF
D gene: .; J gene: TRBJ2-7; V gene: TRBV27; clone size: .; CDR3 DNA: TGTGCCAGCAGTCCACCAACAGGGAAGGCCTACGAGCAGTACTTC; CDR3 protein: CASSPPTGKAYEQYF
D gene: .; J gene: TRBJ1-2; V gene: TRBV12-3/TRBV12-4; clone size: .; CDR3 DNA: TGTGCCAGCAGTTTCGGACAACCCTTAGGCTACACCTTC; CDR3 protein: CASSFGQPLGYTF
D gene: TRBD1; J gene: TRBJ2-1; V gene: TRBV5-6; clone size: .; CDR3 DNA: TGTGCCAGCAGCTTGAAGGGGGCGCTCAATGAGCAGTTCTTC; CDR3 protein: CASSLKGALNEQFF
D gene: .; J gene: TRBJ1-5; V gene: TRBV6-1; clone size: .; CDR3 DNA: TGTGCCAGCAGTGCCACAATCAAGGGGGGGAATCAGCCCCAGCATTTT; CDR3 protein: CASSATIKGGNQPQHF
D gene: TRBD1; J gene: TRBJ1-5; V gene: TRBV7-9; clone size: .; CDR3 DNA: TGTGCCAGCAGCTTAGACGGACAGGCACGAGATCAGCCCCAGCATTTT; CDR3 protein: CASSLDGQARDQPQHF
D gene: .; J gene: TRBJ2-1; V gene: TRBV28; clone size: .; CDR3 DNA: TGTGCCAGCAGTTTGGGCAGGCAAAATGAGCAGTTCTTC; CDR3 protein: CASSLGRQNEQFF
D gene: TRBD1; J gene: TRBJ1-2; V gene: TRBV5-5; clone size: .; CDR3 DNA: TGTGCCAGCAGCTTGGCCGGGACAGGGGTCTATGGCTACACCTTC; CDR3 protein: CASSLAGTGVYGYTF
D gene: .; J gene: TRBJ2-4; V gene: TRBV28; clone size: once; CDR3 DNA: TGTGCCAGCAGTCGAGGACAAGCGGGCGGCAAAAACATTCAGTACTTC; CDR3 protein: CASSRGQAGGKNIQYF
D gene: .; J gene: TRBJ2-3; V gene: TRBV6-5; clone size: .; CDR3 DNA: TGTGCCAGCAGCACGACAGAAGATACGCAGTATTTT; CDR3 protein: CASSTTEDTQYF
D gene: .; J gene: TRBJ2-3; V gene: TRBV9; clone size: .; CDR3 DNA: TGTGCCAGCAGCGCGGCCCGGACAGTCTCAGATACGCAGTATTTT; CDR3 protein: CASSAARTVSDTQYF
D gene: TRBD2; J gene: TRBJ2-3; V gene: TRBV7-2; clone size: .; CDR3 DNA: TGTGCCAGCGAACTAGCGGGAGGAATAACAGATACGCAGTATTTT; CDR3 protein: CASELAGGITDTQYF
D gene: TRBD1; J gene: TRBJ1-3; V gene: TRBV18; clone size: .; CDR3 DNA: TGTGCCAGCTCACCATTATCGGTTACAGGGGAGTCTGGAAACACCATATATTTT; CDR3 protein: CASSPLSVTGESGNTIYF
D gene: TRBD1; J gene: TRBJ2-4; V gene: TRBV6-2/TRBV6-3; clone size: .; CDR3 DNA: TGTGCCAGCAGTTACTCGTCGACCACAGGGGGCGGCGGCATTCAGTACTTC; CDR3 protein: CASSYSSTTGGGGIQYF
D gene: .; J gene: TRBJ2-1; V gene: TRBV6-2/TRBV6-3; clone size: .; CDR3 DNA: TGTGCCAGCAGCCTAGGGGGAGTTAAGTTCTTC; CDR3 protein: CASSLGGVKFF
D gene: .; J gene: TRBJ2-7; V gene: TRBV7-9; clone size: .; CDR3 DNA: TGTGCCAGCGGGGCCGGTTACGAGCAGTACTTC; CDR3 protein: CASGAGYEQYF
D gene: TRBD2; J gene: TRBJ2-7; V gene: TRBV18; clone size: few; CDR3 DNA: TGTGCCAGCTCACCACCCCAACTAGCGGGGGGCGAGCAGTACTTC; CDR3 protein: CASSPPQLAGGEQYF
D gene: TRBD1; J gene: TRBJ1-2; V gene: TRBV7-6; clone size: .; CDR3 DNA: TGTGCCAGCAGCTCCACCCCAGGGGGCCCACCCCCCAGCTATGGCTACACCTTC; CDR3 protein: CASSSTPGGPPPSYGYTF
D gene: TRBD1; J gene: TRBJ2-7; V gene: TRBV19; clone size: few; CDR3 DNA: TGTGCCAGTAGTATTGCCGGGACAGTCAACGAGCAGTACTTC; CDR3 protein: CASSIAGTVNEQYF
D gene: TRBD2; J gene: TRBJ2-7; V gene: TRBV19; clone size: .; CDR3 DNA: TGTGCCAGTAGTACCCCGGGGGGAACCTACGAGCAGTACTTC; CDR3 protein: CASSTPGGTYEQYF
D gene: TRBD1; J gene: TRBJ2-3; V gene: TRBV7-9; clone size: .; CDR3 DNA: TGTGCCAGCAGCTCGACGGTCGGTGCGACAGGGGGCTTAGATACGCAGTATTTT; CDR3 protein: CASSSTVGATGGLDTQYF
D gene: .; J gene: TRBJ1-5; V gene: TRBV19; clone size: .; CDR3 DNA: TGTGCCAGTAGCCTCAGCGGGGTCTGGAGCAATCAGCCCCAGCATTTT; CDR3 protein: CASSLSGVWSNQPQHF
D gene: .; J gene: TRBJ1-1; V gene: TRBV2; clone size: .; CDR3 DNA: TGTGCCAGCAGCCGCGGACAGATAATGAACACTGAAGCTTTCTTT; CDR3 protein: CASSRGQIMNTEAFF
D gene: .; J gene: TRBJ1-2; V gene: TRBV28; clone size: .; CDR3 DNA: TGTGCCAGCAGGCAGGCGAGACAGTATGGCTACACCTTC; CDR3 protein: CASRQARQYGYTF
D gene: .; J gene: TRBJ2-1; V gene: TRBV5-1; clone size: .; CDR3 DNA: TGCGCCAGCAGCTTGGCGGGCGGGGACAATGAGCAGTTCTTC; CDR3 protein: CASSLAGGDNEQFF
D gene: .; J gene: TRBJ1-2; V gene: TRBV5-8; clone size: .; CDR3 DNA: TGTGCCAGCAGCTTGGCCCGGGCGGGGGGCTACACCTTC; CDR3 protein: CASSLARAGGYTF
D gene: .; J gene: TRBJ2-2; V gene: TRBV10-1; clone size: .; CDR3 DNA: TGCGCCAGCAGTGACGGGAGTCTAACCGGGGAGCTGTTTTTT; CDR3 protein: CASSDGSLTGELFF